Below, 32 T cell receptor beta chains from the same sample are listed, as sequenced in a study of shared clonotypes between healthy human individuals. The method was immunoSEQ multiplex PCR; TCRdb's version includes in-frame clones alone and lacks a portion of them. The data show about 710,000 clones, over 60% seen once. The sample taken for sequencing was memory CD4+ T cells sorted from blood. As to subset: CD45RA-negative fraction. These receptors all come from a woman aged 30 to 39 in good health.

This sequence joins TRBV6-5 and TRBJ2-1, with no clear D. The CDR3 is 15 residues long. V was cut by 6 bases and J by 0 bases, with 12 bases left in between. The V gene's germline CDR1 is MNHEY and CDR2 SVGAGI. The CDR3 is CASRPTHSSYNEQFF. The CDR3 nucleotides read TGTGCCAGCAGGCCTACTCATAGCTCCTACAATGAGCAGTTCTTC.

As concerns this clone: Other nucleotide sequences in the sample specify the same CDR3. This chain uses TRBV19 with TRBJ2-1, with 9 bases lining up with TRBD1. V was pared by 5 bases and J by 2 bases, with 1 base of the junction left unmatched. Germline CDR1 and CDR2: LNHDA and SQIVND (reference sequence). The CDR3 loop spans 14 amino acids. The CDR3 here is CASSRDRAYNEQFF. The CDR3 DNA follows: TGTGCCAGTAGTCGGGACAGGGCCTACAATGAGCAGTTCTTC.

This chain connects TRBV28 to TRBJ1-3, with unresolved D. The CDR3 sequence is 11 residues long. Per germline, CDR1 MDHEN and CDR2 SYDVKM. The CDR3 DNA reads as TGTGTAACAGAGGGTGGAAACACCATATATTTT. Its translation is CVTEGGNTIYF.

This clone was counted once. This chain uses TRBV29-1 with TRBJ1-1; 7 bases are shared with TRBD1. Germline lookup yields CDR1 SQVTM and CDR2 ANQGSEA. The junction had 13 bases not matched to a gene; V was cut back by 7 bases and J by 2 bases. This CDR3 has 15 amino acids. The CDR3 DNA reads TGCAGCGCATCCCCCCAGACAGGGAGAAACACTGAAGCTTTCTTT. It yields the protein CSASPQTGRNTEAFF.

The gene calls are TRBV11-2 and TRBJ2-3; 10 nucleotides agree with TRBD2. Germline V gene lookup returns CDR1 SGHAT and CDR2 FQNNGV. Losses at the gene ends were 1 base for V and 4 bases for J; bases not matched to a gene: 11. The CDR3 contains 18 residues. The CDR3 loop reads CASSLATIAGGRSDTQYF. The CDR3 nucleotides read TGTGCCAGCAGCTTAGCCACGATAGCGGGAGGAAGATCAGATACGCAGTATTTT.

The CDR3 DNA is TGTGCCAGCAGTTCCCCCGCCGGCGGGAAAGGGACAGATACGCAGTATTTT. It specifies CASSSPAGGKGTDTQYF. The chain is built from TRBV28 and TRBJ2-3; TRBD2 is a possible D gene (6 bases). V was shortened by 4 bases and J by 3 bases, with 20 bases between the two germline ends. The CDR3 is made up of 17 amino acids. CDR1 and CDR2 from the germline V gene are MDHEN and SYDVKM.

The chain employs TRBV28 and TRBJ2-3; TRBD2 matches at 7 bases. The ends lost 2 bases at V and 1 base at J; junction bases unmatched: 6. The germline V gene encodes CDR1 MDHEN and CDR2 SYDVKM. The CDR3 extends over 16 amino acids. CDR3 loop: CASSLDPGLRTDTQYF. DNA for the CDR3: TGTGCCAGCAGTTTAGACCCGGGACTACGCACAGATACGCAGTATTTT.

This chain links TRBV6-5 with TRBJ1-2, with no clear D. V shed 6 bases and J shed 6 bases, with 5 bases lying between them. Per germline, CDR1 MNHEY and CDR2 SVGAGI. The CDR3 runs 10 residues. Written as DNA, the CDR3 is TGTGCCAGCAGGCATGATGGCTACACCTTC. As protein: CASRHDGYTF.

The rearrangement uses TRBV28 and TRBJ2-1; D is unclear. V lost 3 bases and J lost 11, with 11 bases in between. The CDR3 has 12 residues. The V gene's germline CDR1 is MDHEN and CDR2 SYDVKM. The CDR3 DNA follows: TGTGCCAGCAGTTTCGAGGTGTTTAAGCAGTTCTTC. Protein: CASSFEVFKQFF.

This clone was detected ten times or more. The chain combines TRBV5-1 with TRBJ2-1, with 10 bases fitting TRBD2. The junction had 18 bases not matched to a gene; V was cut back by 1 base and J by 2 bases. The germline V gene encodes CDR1 SGHRS and CDR2 YFSETQ. CDR3 length: 21 amino acids. CDR3 region: CASSLKLAGVSSGRPYNEQFF. The CDR3 DNA reads as TGCGCCAGCAGCTTGAAGCTTGCGGGGGTGTCTAGCGGGAGACCCTACAATGAGCAGTTCTTC.

This chain links TRBV4-2 with TRBJ2-7; 8 nucleotides align to TRBD1. Germline V gives CDR1 LGHNA, CDR2 YNFKEQ. With 4 bases clipped from V and 2 bases from J, the junction kept 4 bases outside the gene matches. There are 14 residues in the CDR3. The CDR3 DNA is TGTGCCAGCAGCCGGGGACAGGAGACCTACGAGCAGTACTTC. Its protein product is CASSRGQETYEQYF.

This chain uses TRBV10-1 with TRBJ2-2; D unclear. V lost 1 base and J 7 bases, leaving 4 bases between the germline ends. The CDR3 spans 12 residues. Germline V gene lookup returns CDR1 WNHNN and CDR2 SYGVQD (reference sequence). This CDR3 is CASSEWSGELFF. DNA for the CDR3: TGCGCCAGCAGTGAGTGGAGCGGGGAGCTGTTTTTT.

This clone was detected only a few times. The V gene is TRBV28, the J gene TRBJ1-2; 8 bases line up with TRBD1. The V gene end was trimmed by 3 bases and the J gene end by 2 bases; junction bases not matched to a gene: 8. This CDR3 has 16 residues. CDR1 MDHEN and CDR2 SYDVKM come from the germline V gene. CDR3 in amino acids: CASSFMAGTGNYGYTF. The CDR3 DNA reads TGTGCCAGCAGTTTTATGGCCGGGACAGGAAACTATGGCTACACCTTC.

The rearrangement uses TRBV6-6 and TRBJ2-1; 7 nucleotides align to TRBD2. Germline CDR1 MNHNY, CDR2 SVGAGI (reference sequence). CDR3 size: 15 residues. After removal of 6 bases from V and 0 bases from J, the junction contained 5 bases not matched to a gene. In nucleotides, the CDR3 is TGTGCCAGCAGGGACGGCGGGAGCTCCTACAATGAGCAGTTCTTC. It encodes CASRDGGSSYNEQFF.

This chain uses TRBV5-4 with TRBJ2-3, with 10 bases that match TRBD2. The V gene's germline CDR1 is SGHNT and CDR2 YYREEE (reference sequence). J lost 4 bases, V lost 0 bases, and 2 bases had no gene match. CDR3 length: 15 residues. For the CDR3, the DNA is TGTGCCAGCAGCTTGGCTCTAGCGGGAGCAGATACGCAGTATTTT. The encoded protein is CASSLALAGADTQYF.

V gene TRBV28 combines with J gene TRBJ2-7, with 7 bases aligning to TRBD1. Germline CDR1 MDHEN, CDR2 SYDVKM. This CDR3 spans 16 amino acids. J was trimmed by 0 bases and V by 6 bases; bases with no gene match: 11. CDR3 bases: TGTGCCAGCAGATTCTCCTTAGGACAGGCCTCCTACGAGCAGTACTTC. It yields the protein CASRFSLGQASYEQYF.

The chain employs TRBV7-3 and TRBJ1-1; no firm D call. The V end lost 3 bases, the J end lost 1 base, and 9 bases lay between the germline ends. Germline loops: CDR1 SGHTA, CDR2 FQGTGA. This CDR3 is 14 amino acids long. CDR3 sequence (DNA): TGTGCCAGCAGCTTGGCAGGAGAGAACACTGAAGCTTTCTTT. Residues: CASSLAGENTEAFF.

The gene calls are TRBV28 and TRBJ2-1, with TRBD2 identical over 11 bases. Germline loops: CDR1 MDHEN, CDR2 SYDVKM. The CDR3 sequence is 16 residues long. The J segment lost 7 bases and the V segment lost 4 bases, leaving 9 bases of the junction unmatched. CDR3 bases: TGTGCCAGCAGTTCGGATACTAGCGGGAGACGGAATGAGCAGTTCTTC. It codes for CASSSDTSGRRNEQFF.

The chain combines TRBV18 with TRBJ2-1, with 7 bases matching TRBD2. This CDR3 region has 15 residues. The germline CDR1 and CDR2 sequences are KGHSH and LQKENI. V shed 3 bases, J shed 7 bases, and the junction held 9 bases outside the gene matches. The CDR3 loop reads CASSPTSARGNEQFF. CDR3 DNA sequence: TGTGCCAGCTCACCTACTAGCGCGCGAGGTAATGAGCAGTTCTTC.

The chain recombines TRBV19 with TRBJ1-1; possibly TRBD1 for D (5 bases). V lost 10 bases and J lost 2, with 17 bases in between. Germline assignment: CDR1 LNHDA and CDR2 SQIVND (reference sequence). CDR3 size: 14 residues. CDR3 in DNA: TGTGCCACCGCCTATAACGGGGCTAACACTGAAGCTTTCTTT. Residues: CATAYNGANTEAFF.

CDR3 bases: TGTGCCAGCACCCCCTTGGGAACGGAGAACACTGAAGCTTTCTTT. It translates to CASTPLGTENTEAFF. The chain has TRBV6-5 and TRBJ1-1; D is unresolved. The CDR3 sequence is 15 residues long. Germline assignment: CDR1 MNHEY and CDR2 SVGAGI. V was shortened by 7 bases and J by 1 base, with 16 bases between the two germline ends.

This chain joins TRBV28 and TRBJ2-3; 8 positions match TRBD2. With V trimmed by 5 bases and J by 4 bases, 5 bases remained unmatched. Germline assignment: CDR1 MDHEN and CDR2 SYDVKM. The length of the CDR3 is 14 residues. The CDR3 sequence is CASSAPGGPDTQYF. The CDR3 nucleotides read TGTGCCAGCAGTGCACCGGGGGGGCCAGATACGCAGTATTTT.

This chain links TRBV5-1 with TRBJ2-7, with 9 bases fitting TRBD2. The V segment lost 0 bases and the J segment 5 bases; nucleotides outside the gene matches: 6. The CDR3 length is 15 residues. In germline, CDR1 is SGHRS, CDR2 YFSETQ. As DNA, the CDR3 is TGCGCCAGCAGCTTGGGGCCGGGACTAGCAGACGAGCAGTACTTC. Translating it yields CASSLGPGLADEQYF.

V and J are TRBV11-2 and TRBJ2-7; D gene uncertain. Germline CDR1 reads SGHAT; CDR2 reads FQNNGV. V dropped 5 bases and J dropped 0 bases, with 5 bases sitting between them. This CDR3 has 12 amino acids. CDR3 loop: CASSASSYEQYF. CDR3 nucleotides: TGTGCCAGCAGCGCTAGCTCCTACGAGCAGTACTTC.

This chain links TRBV7-2 with TRBJ1-3; D possibly corresponds to TRBD1 (6 bases). The CDR3 consists of 15 residues. The V end was cut by 0 bases, the J end by 2 bases, with 8 bases between. The germline CDR1 and CDR2 sequences are SGHTA and FQGNSA. The CDR3 DNA follows: TGTGCCAGCAGCTTAGCATGGGACACTGGAAACACCATATATTTT. Encoded protein: CASSLAWDTGNTIYF.

The rearrangement links TRBV28 to TRBJ2-7, with 9 positions matching TRBD2. V lost 3 bases to trimming and J lost 4 bases; unmatched junction nucleotides: 1. Germline-derived CDR1 and CDR2 are MDHEN and SYDVKM. This CDR3 contains 13 residues. In DNA, the CDR3 is TGTGCCAGCAGTTTTCTAGCGGGATACGAGCAGTACTTC. Its translation: CASSFLAGYEQYF.

This clone occurred a few times. The rearrangement links TRBV7-2 to TRBJ2-2; TRBD2 matches at 14 bases. The germline CDR1 and CDR2 sequences are SGHTA and FQGNSA. The V and J ends lost 5 bases and 6 bases, in that order; junction bases with no gene match: 2. This CDR3 contains 15 residues. The CDR3 sequence is CASSRLAGGAGELFF. CDR3 in DNA: TGTGCCAGCAGCAGACTAGCGGGAGGGGCCGGGGAGCTGTTTTTT.

A remark on this clone: This CDR3 is also generated by other DNA sequences in the sample. V is TRBV9 and J is TRBJ2-5; TRBD2 aligns across 8 bases. There are 14 residues in the CDR3. V shed 3 bases, J shed 4 bases, and the junction held 5 bases outside the gene matches. Germline V gives CDR1 SGDLS, CDR2 YYNGEE. DNA of the CDR3: TGTGCCAGCAGCGGGGGGACTAGGGGAGAGACCCAGTACTTC. This encodes CASSGGTRGETQYF. The variable domain in full, with the rest retrieved from reference TRBV9 and TRBJ2-5, is DSGVTQTPKHLITATGQRVTLRCSPRSGDLSVYWYQQSLDQGLQFLIQYYNGEERAKGNILERFSAQQFPDLHSELNLSSLELGDSALYFCASSGGTRGETQYFGPGTRLLVL.

The table lists this clone with a count of one. This rearrangement joins TRBV7-8 to TRBJ2-3; D is unclear. This CDR3 is built from 17 residues. Looked up from germline, CDR1 is SGHVS and CDR2 is FQNEAQ. V lost 5 bases to trimming and J lost 0 bases, with 18 bases between them. This CDR3 reads CASSGNVVRSSTDTQYF. CDR3 DNA: TGTGCCAGCAGCGGAAACGTCGTGAGAAGCAGCACAGATACGCAGTATTTT.

The chain couples TRBV28 to TRBJ2-7; unclear D gene. This CDR3 has 12 amino acids. Per germline, CDR1 MDHEN and CDR2 SYDVKM. The ends were cut back, 3 bases at V and 6 bases at J, with 9 bases in the middle. The CDR3 DNA reads as TGTGCCAGCAGTTTTTGGAGTGGCGAGCAGTACTTC. Residues: CASSFWSGEQYF.

The rearrangement joins TRBV5-1 to TRBJ2-3, with TRBD2 matching 10 bases. The CDR3 covers 16 residues. CDR1 and CDR2 from the germline V gene are SGHRS and YFSETQ. Trimming cost V 2 bases and J 1 base; bases outside gene matches: 4. This CDR3 is CASSLRTSGGTDTQYF. Written as DNA, the CDR3 is TGCGCCAGCAGCTTACGGACTAGCGGAGGCACAGATACGCAGTATTTT.

This sequence joins TRBV7-9 and TRBJ2-7, with 9 nucleotides matching TRBD2. Losses at the gene ends were 0 bases for V and 5 bases for J; bases not matched to a gene: 8. The CDR3 is made up of 16 amino acids. Germline CDR1 and CDR2: SEHNR and FQNEAQ (reference sequence). The CDR3 DNA reads as TGTGCCAGCAGCTTAGCGCCAAGCGGGAGGCTGGACGAGCAGTACTTC. It codes for CASSLAPSGRLDEQYF.